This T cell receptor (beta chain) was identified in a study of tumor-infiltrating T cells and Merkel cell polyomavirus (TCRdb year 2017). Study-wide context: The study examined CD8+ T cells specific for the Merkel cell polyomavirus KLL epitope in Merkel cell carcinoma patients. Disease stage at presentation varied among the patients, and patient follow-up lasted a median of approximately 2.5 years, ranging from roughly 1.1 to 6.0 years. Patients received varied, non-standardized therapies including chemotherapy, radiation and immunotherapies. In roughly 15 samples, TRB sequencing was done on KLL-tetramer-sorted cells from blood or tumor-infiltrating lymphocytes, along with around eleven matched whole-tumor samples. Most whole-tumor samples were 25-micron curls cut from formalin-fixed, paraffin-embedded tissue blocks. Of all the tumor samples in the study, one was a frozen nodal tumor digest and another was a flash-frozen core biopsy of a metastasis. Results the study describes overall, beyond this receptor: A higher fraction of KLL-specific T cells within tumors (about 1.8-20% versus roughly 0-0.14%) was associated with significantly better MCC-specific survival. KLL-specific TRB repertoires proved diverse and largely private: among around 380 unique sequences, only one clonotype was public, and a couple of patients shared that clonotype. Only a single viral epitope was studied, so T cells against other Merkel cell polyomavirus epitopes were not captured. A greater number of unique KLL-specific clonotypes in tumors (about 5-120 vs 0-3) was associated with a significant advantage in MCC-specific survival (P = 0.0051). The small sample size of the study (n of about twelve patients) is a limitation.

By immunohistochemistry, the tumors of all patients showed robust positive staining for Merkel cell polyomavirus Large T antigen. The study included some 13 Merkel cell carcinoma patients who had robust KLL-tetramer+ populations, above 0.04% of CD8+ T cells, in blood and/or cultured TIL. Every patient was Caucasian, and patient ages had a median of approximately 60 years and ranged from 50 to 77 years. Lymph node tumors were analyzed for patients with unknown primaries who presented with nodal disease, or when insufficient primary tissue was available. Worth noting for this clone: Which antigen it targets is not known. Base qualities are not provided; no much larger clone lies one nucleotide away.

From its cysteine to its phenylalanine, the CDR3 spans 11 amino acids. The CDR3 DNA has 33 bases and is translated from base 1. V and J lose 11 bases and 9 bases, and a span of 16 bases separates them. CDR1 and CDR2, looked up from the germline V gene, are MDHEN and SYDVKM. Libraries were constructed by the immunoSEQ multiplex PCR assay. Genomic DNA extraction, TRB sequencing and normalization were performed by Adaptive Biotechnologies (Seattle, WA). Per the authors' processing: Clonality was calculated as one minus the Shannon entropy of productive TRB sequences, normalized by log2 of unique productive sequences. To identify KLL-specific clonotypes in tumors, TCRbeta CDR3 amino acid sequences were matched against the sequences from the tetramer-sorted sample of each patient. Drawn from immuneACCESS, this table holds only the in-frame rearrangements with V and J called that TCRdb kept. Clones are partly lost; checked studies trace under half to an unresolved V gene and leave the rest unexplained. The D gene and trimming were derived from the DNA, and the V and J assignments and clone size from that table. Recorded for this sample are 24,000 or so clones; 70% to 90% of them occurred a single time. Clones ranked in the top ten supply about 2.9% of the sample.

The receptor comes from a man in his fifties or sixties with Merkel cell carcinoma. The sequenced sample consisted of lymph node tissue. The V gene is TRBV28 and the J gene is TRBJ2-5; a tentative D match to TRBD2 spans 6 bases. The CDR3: CAHGGNDAQYF. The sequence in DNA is TGTGCCCATGGGGGGAATGATGCCCAGTACTTC.